This T cell receptor (beta chain) was sequenced in a study of blood T cells in healthy people across ages. The germline V gene encodes CDR1 SGHRS and CDR2 YFSETQ. Trimming shortened V by 3 bases and J by 2 bases, and 8 bases separated the two germline ends. CDR3 length equals 13 residues. As to this clonotype: As yet, its antigen is unknown.

Notes on the study in general: Per million T cells, TCR beta diversity dropped roughly linearly as age increased.

A second roughly 6 to 11 cycle PCR used barcoded and J-beta primers. From the 5' RACE reads, TCRdb called clonotypes with MiXCR, one entry per CDR3 protein. The data contain 550,000 to 600,000 distinct CDR3 sequences, around 50% of them singletons. Sequenced input: blood. The sequence was obtained from a man older than 75 in good health. The V gene is TRBV5-1, the J gene TRBJ1-2, with D unclear. CDR3 sequence reads: CASSSRTNYGYTF. The CDR3 bases are TGCGCCAGCAGCTCCCGGACGAACTATGGCTACACCTTC.